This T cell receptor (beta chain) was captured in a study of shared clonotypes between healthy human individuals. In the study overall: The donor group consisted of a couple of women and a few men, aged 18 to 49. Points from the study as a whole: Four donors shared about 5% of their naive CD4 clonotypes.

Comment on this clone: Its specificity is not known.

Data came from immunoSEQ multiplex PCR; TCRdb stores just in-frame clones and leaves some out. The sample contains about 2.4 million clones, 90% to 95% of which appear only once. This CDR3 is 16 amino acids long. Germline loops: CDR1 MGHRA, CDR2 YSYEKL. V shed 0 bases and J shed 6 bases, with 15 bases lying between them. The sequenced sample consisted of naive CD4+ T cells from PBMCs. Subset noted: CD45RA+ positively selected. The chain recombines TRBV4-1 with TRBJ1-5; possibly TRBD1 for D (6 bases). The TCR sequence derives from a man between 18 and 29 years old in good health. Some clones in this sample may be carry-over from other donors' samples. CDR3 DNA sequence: TGCGCCAGCAGCCAAGAGGGGTATCAGGGGCGTCAGCCCCAGCATTTT. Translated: CASSQEGYQGRQPQHF.